This TCR beta chain was documented in a study of identical twins. Broader study findings: Insertions were fewer in abundant cord blood beta clonotypes, whereas memory repertoires showed none of this pattern.

This clonotype was counted a few times. Its antigen is not identified. The CDR3 contains 17 residues. A universal primer binding site was introduced by template switching. The final cDNA contained unique molecular identifiers. Each CDR3 protein gets one entry after TCRdb re-called the 5' RACE reads with MiXCR. The sample lists 350,000 to 600,000 distinct CDR3 sequences; 13% to 15% were seen once. Healthy Caucasians were all of the donors. The same sample was also used in a study of yellow fever vaccine responses in identical twins.

This sequence was found in a woman younger than 30 in good health. This chain links TRBV21-1 with TRBJ2-5; TRBD1 is the table's D call, not checked against the DNA. TRBV21-1 is shown as a pseudogene. Source material: CD4+ T cells sorted from blood. CDR3 bases: TGTGCCAGCAGCAAAGGGGAGGACAGGGTTCGCCAAGAGACCCAGTACTTC. Amino acids: CASSKGEDRVRQETQYF.